Listed here are 7 T cell receptor beta chains from one sample, sequenced in a study of cytomegalovirus exposure and HLA in healthy donors. Primers included in the PCR were 60 Vbeta and 13 Jbeta primers. The table came from immunoSEQ multiplex PCR; TCRdb's copy has only in-frame clones and leaves some out. The table has fewer than 250,000 clones, about 85% seen once. Material for sequencing was PBMCs. These receptors were obtained from a woman aged 50 to 60 in good health and CMV-seropositive.

This sequence joins TRBV7-9 and TRBJ2-3; TRBD2 agrees at 16 bases. Germline V gene lookup returns CDR1 SEHNR and CDR2 FQNEAQ (reference sequence). The V segment lost 5 bases and the J segment 5 bases; nucleotides outside the gene matches: 7. The CDR3 extends over 17 amino acids. In nucleotides, the CDR3 is TGTGCCAGCAGCCCGGGACTAGCGGGGGGGCTTGAAGATACGCAGTATTTT. This codes for CASSPGLAGGLEDTQYF.

The chain combines TRBV7-9 with TRBJ1-6, with D possibly TRBD1 on 5 matching bases. CDR1 SEHNR and CDR2 FQNEAQ come from the germline V gene (reference sequence). V lost 5 bases to trimming and J lost 6 bases, with 14 bases between them. This CDR3 spans 15 amino acids. This chain's CDR3 is CASSPKGLGNSPLHF. DNA of the CDR3: TGTGCCAGCAGCCCCAAGGGGTTAGGTAATTCACCCCTCCACTTT.

This clone was detected only a few times. The chain combines TRBV5-4 with TRBJ1-3; D not resolved. The V end was cut by 4 bases, the J end by 0 bases, with 14 bases between. CDR1 and CDR2 from the germline V gene are SGHNT and YYREEE (reference sequence). The CDR3 consists of 16 residues. This chain's CDR3 is CASSPREESSGNTIYF. CDR3 sequence (DNA): TGTGCCAGCAGCCCTAGGGAGGAGAGCTCTGGAAACACCATATATTTT.

CDR3 nucleotide sequence: TGTGCCAGCAGTCCAGGGGGCCTCTATGGCTACACCTTC. It codes for CASSPGGLYGYTF. The chain joins TRBV6-1 to TRBJ1-2; TRBD1 agrees at 8 bases. Trimming took 5 bases from V and 4 from J; bases not matched to a gene: 3. The length of the CDR3 is 13 residues. CDR1 is MNHNS, CDR2 SASEGT, per germline.

V is TRBV4-2 and J is TRBJ2-5; 10 bases are a match to TRBD2. This CDR3 is 16 amino acids long. Germline lookup yields CDR1 LGHNA and CDR2 YNFKEQ. J lost 1 base, V lost 3 bases, and 5 bases had no gene match. The CDR3 is CASSHGLAVFQETQYF. In DNA, the CDR3 is TGTGCCAGCAGCCACGGACTAGCGGTTTTCCAAGAGACCCAGTACTTC.

The rearrangement joins TRBV7-9 to TRBJ2-4, with TRBD1 matching 7 bases. The CDR3 is 13 residues long. Germline V gene lookup returns CDR1 SEHNR and CDR2 FQNEAQ (reference sequence). The junction had 0 bases not matched to a gene; V was cut back by 1 base and J by 6 bases. This chain's CDR3 is CASSLGDRNIQYF. The CDR3 coding sequence is TGTGCCAGCAGCTTAGGGGACAGAAACATTCAGTACTTC.

This clone was counted between two and nine times. This chain links TRBV28 with TRBJ2-7; TRBD2 might be the D (6 bases). This CDR3 region has 14 residues. V lost 4 bases and J 2 bases, leaving 12 bases between the germline ends. Germline V gene lookup returns CDR1 MDHEN and CDR2 SYDVKM. The CDR3, as DNA: TGTGCCAGCAGTTCGGGCGGGACTCCCTACGAGCAGTACTTC. This translates into CASSSGGTPYEQYF.